This T cell receptor (beta chain) was recorded in a study of blood T cell repertoires in COVID-19. The germline CDR1 and CDR2 sequences are KGHDR and SFDVKD. V shed 0 bases and J 4 bases; nucleotides not matched to a gene: 10. The CDR3 loop spans 17 amino acids. Patients of the Seattle cohort, enrolled during active infection, were followed longitudinally. Data came from immunoSEQ multiplex PCR; TCRdb stores just in-frame clones and leaves some out. The sample holds about 180,000 clones, over 80% seen once. The chain carries TRBV24-1 and TRBJ2-5, with 7 bases that match TRBD1. The source of this sequence is an older woman with COVID-19, enrolled during active disease. Sequencing input: peripheral blood. CDR3 nucleotide sequence: TGTGCCACCAGTGATTTGCCCCAGACAGGGTTCACAGAGACCCAGTACTTC. Translation: CATSDLPQTGFTETQYF.